Below are 15 T cell receptor beta chains sequenced from a single sample in a study of patients and donors after allogeneic stem cell transplantation. TCRdb fed the RT-PCR reads into MiXCR, producing one record per CDR3 protein. The sample consists of roughly 940,000 distinct CDR3 sequences, more than 15% of them appearing once. Specimen: blood, either unsorted or a sorted T cell fraction (not recorded which). The receptors shown here come from a human donor who was either an allogeneic HSCT recipient or a stem cell or donor lymphocyte infusion donor (not recorded which). It is not recorded whose cells these are; they may come from a transplant donor.

This clonotype was counted between two and nine times. The chain links TRBV20-1 to TRBJ2-1; perhaps TRBD2 as D (5 bases). Germline CDR1 and CDR2: DFQATT and SNEGSKA (reference sequence). This CDR3 has 19 residues. The V gene lost 3 bases and the J gene lost 0 bases, with 24 bases spanning the gap. In DNA, the CDR3 is TGCAGTGCTAGTCTCTCGGAGTGGCGGACTGCGAGCTCCTACAATGAGCAGTTCTTC. Amino acid sequence: CSASLSEWRTASSYNEQFF.

This clonotype has only a few counts. The chain has TRBV30 and TRBJ2-1; 8 positions agree with TRBD2. With V trimmed by 2 bases and J by 9 bases, 12 bases remained unmatched. The CDR3 has 15 residues. Germline V gene data show CDR1 as GTSNPN and CDR2 as SVGIG (reference sequence). CDR3 region: CAWSRGSGTAGEQFF. The CDR3 DNA reads TGTGCCTGGAGTCGGGGTAGCGGGACGGCGGGTGAGCAGTTCTTC.

This chain uses TRBV25-1 with TRBJ2-1, with D hard to call. Germline V gene lookup returns CDR1 MGHDK and CDR2 SYGVNS. The V gene lost 4 bases and the J gene lost 6 bases, with 16 bases spanning the gap. This CDR3 is 15 amino acids long. CDR3 DNA: TGTGCCAGCAGTGGCATGGATAGGGTACGCAATGAGCAGTTCTTC. Translation gives CASSGMDRVRNEQFF.

This rearrangement joins TRBV7-9 to TRBJ1-1, with a weak D call TRBD1 (6 bases). The CDR3 extends over 16 amino acids. The V gene lost 5 bases and the J gene lost 6 bases, with 22 bases spanning the gap. Germline CDR1 reads SEHNR; CDR2 reads FQNEAQ (reference sequence). CDR3 sequence reads: CASSHPRGTGKAEAFF. CDR3 coding DNA: TGTGCCAGCAGCCACCCCAGGGGAACTGGTAAGGCTGAAGCTTTCTTT. Full variable domain (outside the CDR3, taken from reference TRBV7-9 and TRBJ1-1): DTGVSQNPRHKITKRGQNVTFRCDPISEHNRLYWYRQTLGQGPEFLTYFQNEAQLEKSRLLSDRFSAERPKGSFSTLEIQRTEQGDSAMYLCASSHPRGTGKAEAFFGQGTRLTVV.

CDR3 loop: CASSLVAAAGEQYF. In DNA, the CDR3 is TGTGCCAGCAGCTTGGTGGCAGCGGCGGGAGAGCAGTACTTC. V gene TRBV5-5 combines with J gene TRBJ2-7; a weak D match, TRBD2 (6 bases). Trimming took 0 bases from V and 7 from J, leaving 14 bases between them. Per the germline V gene, CDR1 is SGHKS and CDR2 is YYEKEE (reference sequence). The CDR3 totals 14 residues. Filled out from reference TRBV5-5 and TRBJ2-7, the complete variable domain reads DAGVTQSPTHLIKTRGQQVTLRCSPISGHKSVSWYQQVLGQGPQFIFQYYEKEERGRGNFPDRFSARQFPNYSSELNVNALLLGDSALYLCASSLVAAAGEQYFGPGTRLTVT.

This clonotype was seen a handful of times. The rearrangement joins TRBV11-2 to TRBJ2-5; D not certain. Trimming cost V 1 base and J 5 bases, with 11 bases left between them. This CDR3 spans 14 amino acids. CDR1 is SGHAT and CDR2 is FQNNGV in the germline V gene. The CDR3 DNA is TGTGCCAGCAGCTTAGGAGTGGGGTTCGAGACCCAGTACTTC. It specifies CASSLGVGFETQYF.

This clonotype showed up just a few times. This rearrangement joins TRBV9 to TRBJ2-2; weak D call: TRBD2 (6 bases). V lost 5 bases and J 3 bases, leaving 8 bases between the germline ends. Germline CDR1 is SGDLS and CDR2 is YYNGEE. The CDR3 totals 13 residues. CDR3 residues: CASRGLHTGELFF. The CDR3, as DNA: TGTGCCAGCAGGGGACTTCACACCGGGGAGCTGTTTTTT.

The CDR3 DNA is TGCGCCAGCAGCCCCCGTGCGGAGGGGGGTGGAGAGACCCAGTACTTC. It encodes CASSPRAEGGGETQYF. The rearrangement uses TRBV5-1 and TRBJ2-5; either TRBD1 or TRBD2 may supply D (6 bases each). CDR3 length equals 16 residues. Trimming cost V 4 bases and J 4 bases, with 20 bases left between them. Germline V gene sequence: CDR1 SGHRS, CDR2 YFSETQ.

The V gene is TRBV4-3, the J gene TRBJ2-7; 9 positions match TRBD1. The CDR3 has 17 amino acids. Germline values: CDR1 LGHNA, CDR2 YSLEER. V shed 2 bases, J shed 0 bases, and the junction held 8 bases outside the gene matches. The CDR3: CASSQSSGTGPSYEQYF. CDR3 nucleotides: TGCGCCAGCAGCCAATCTTCCGGGACAGGGCCCTCCTACGAGCAGTACTTC.

V and J are TRBV4-1 and TRBJ2-7; perhaps D is TRBD1 or TRBD2 (5 bases each). Per germline, CDR1 MGHRA and CDR2 YSYEKL. With 0 bases removed from V and 5 bases from J, the gap between germline ends came to 14 bases. This CDR3 contains 15 residues. CDR3 in amino acids: CASSQDRYGTHEQYF. CDR3 nucleotide sequence: TGCGCCAGCAGCCAAGATCGGTATGGGACCCACGAGCAGTACTTC.

The chain joins TRBV20-1 to TRBJ2-1; maybe TRBD2 (7 bases). V was trimmed by 5 bases and J by 6 bases, leaving 20 bases between them. There are 15 residues in the CDR3. Looked up from germline, CDR1 is DFQATT and CDR2 is SNEGSKA (reference sequence). CDR3 region: CSAQRGRAGGNEQFF. CDR3 nucleotides: TGCAGTGCTCAAAGGGGGAGGGCCGGGGGCAATGAGCAGTTCTTC.

In this sample, this clonotype turned up a few times. The rearrangement links TRBV20-1 to TRBJ1-1; D is uncertain. Per germline, CDR1 DFQATT and CDR2 SNEGSKA (reference sequence). CDR3 length equals 13 residues. Trimming left V 5 bases short and J 0 bases short, with 10 bases between. CDR3: CSAVGEMNTEAFF. The CDR3 DNA is TGCAGTGCTGTAGGAGAGATGAACACTGAAGCTTTCTTT.

The chain is built from TRBV9 and TRBJ2-1, with 7 nucleotides matching TRBD2. Germline V gives CDR1 SGDLS, CDR2 YYNGEE. J lost 6 bases, V lost 3 bases, and 12 bases had no gene match. The CDR3 length is 16 residues. The CDR3 reads CASSEGLGTTLNEQFF. The DNA for the CDR3 is TGTGCCAGCAGCGAGGGGCTGGGGACTACACTCAATGAGCAGTTCTTC.

This clonotype was seen a few times. V gene TRBV5-1 combines with J gene TRBJ1-4, with no clear D. CDR1 is SGHRS, CDR2 YFSETQ, per germline. V gave up 4 bases and J gave up 8 bases, with 15 bases separating them. This CDR3 contains 14 residues. The CDR3 loop reads CASSQTDLREKLFF. The CDR3 nucleotides read TGCGCCAGCAGCCAGACGGACCTGAGGGAAAAACTGTTTTTT.

There are many counts of this clonotype. The chain carries TRBV20-1 and TRBJ1-5; D unclear. Germline V gene data show CDR1 as DFQATT and CDR2 as SNEGSKA (reference sequence). The CDR3 covers 11 residues. Between the trimmed V and J ends, which lost 3 bases and 11 bases, there was a span of 11 bases. This chain's CDR3 is CSASSEAAQHF. In DNA form, the CDR3 reads TGCAGTGCTAGTTCCGAGGCGGCCCAGCATTTT.